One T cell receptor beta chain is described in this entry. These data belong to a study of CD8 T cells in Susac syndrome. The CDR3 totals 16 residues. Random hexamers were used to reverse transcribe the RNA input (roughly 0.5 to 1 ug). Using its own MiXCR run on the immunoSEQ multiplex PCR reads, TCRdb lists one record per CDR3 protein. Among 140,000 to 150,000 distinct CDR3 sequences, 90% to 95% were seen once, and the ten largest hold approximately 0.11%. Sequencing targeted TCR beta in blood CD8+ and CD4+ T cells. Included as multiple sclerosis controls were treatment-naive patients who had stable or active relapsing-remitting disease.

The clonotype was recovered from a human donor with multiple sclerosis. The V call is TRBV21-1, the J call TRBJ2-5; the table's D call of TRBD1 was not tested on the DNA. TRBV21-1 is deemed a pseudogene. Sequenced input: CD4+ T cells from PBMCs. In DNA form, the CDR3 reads TGTGCCAGCAGCAAGAGGACCGACTACAGGTCAAAGACCCAGTACTTC. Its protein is CASSKRTDYRSKTQYF.